The TCR beta chain under discussion was sequenced for a study of blood T cell repertoires in COVID-19. As for the study in general: Sample material is recorded as cDNA or gDNA derived from T cells, B-cell-depleted T cells, or PBMCs.

The V gene's germline CDR1 is MNHNY and CDR2 SVGAGI (reference sequence). The CDR3 is 10 residues long. The V segment lost 8 bases and the J segment 10 bases; nucleotides outside the gene matches: 3. Generated by immunoSEQ multiplex PCR, the TCRdb table keeps only in-frame clones and is missing some. The sample carries more than 65,000 clones, more than 75% recorded once. The V call is TRBV6-6, the J call TRBJ1-1, with TRBD1 identical over 8 bases. This TCR came from a human donor in a cohort sampled during active COVID-19. The source material was peripheral blood. The CDR3 DNA reads TGTGCCAGCGTAGGACAGGGAGCTTTCTTT. Its protein is CASVGQGAFF.